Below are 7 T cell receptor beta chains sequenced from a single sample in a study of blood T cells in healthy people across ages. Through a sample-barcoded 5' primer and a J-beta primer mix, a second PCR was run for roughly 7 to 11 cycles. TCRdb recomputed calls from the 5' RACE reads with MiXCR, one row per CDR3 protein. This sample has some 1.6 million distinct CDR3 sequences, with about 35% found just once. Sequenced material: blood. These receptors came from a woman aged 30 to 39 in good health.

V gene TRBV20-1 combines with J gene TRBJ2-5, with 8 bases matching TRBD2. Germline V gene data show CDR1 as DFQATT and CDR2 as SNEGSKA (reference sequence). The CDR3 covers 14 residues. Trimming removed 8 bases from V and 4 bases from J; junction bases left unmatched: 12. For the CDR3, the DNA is TGCAGTTATAGCGGGGATGGGTTAGGAGAGACCCAGTACTTC. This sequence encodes CSYSGDGLGETQYF.

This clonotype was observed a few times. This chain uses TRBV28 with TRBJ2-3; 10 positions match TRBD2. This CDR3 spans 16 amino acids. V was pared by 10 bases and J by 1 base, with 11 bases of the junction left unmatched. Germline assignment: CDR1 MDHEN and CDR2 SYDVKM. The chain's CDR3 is CATRRGLAGGTDTQYF. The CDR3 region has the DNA TGTGCCACCCGAAGGGGCCTAGCGGGGGGCACAGATACGCAGTATTTT.

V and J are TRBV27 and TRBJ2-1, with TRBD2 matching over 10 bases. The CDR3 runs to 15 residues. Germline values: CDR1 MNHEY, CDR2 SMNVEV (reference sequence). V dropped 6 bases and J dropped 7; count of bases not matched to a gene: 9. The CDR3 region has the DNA TGTGCCAGCAGGATCATCACTAGCGGGGTTAATGAGCAGTTCTTC. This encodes CASRIITSGVNEQFF.

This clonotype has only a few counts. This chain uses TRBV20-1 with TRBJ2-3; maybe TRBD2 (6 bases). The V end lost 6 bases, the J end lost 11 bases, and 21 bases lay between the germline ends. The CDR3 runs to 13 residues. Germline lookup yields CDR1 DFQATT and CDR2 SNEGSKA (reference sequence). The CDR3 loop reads CSARSQGGVMQYF. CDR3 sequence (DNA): TGCAGTGCCCGGAGCCAGGGCGGGGTTATGCAGTATTTT.

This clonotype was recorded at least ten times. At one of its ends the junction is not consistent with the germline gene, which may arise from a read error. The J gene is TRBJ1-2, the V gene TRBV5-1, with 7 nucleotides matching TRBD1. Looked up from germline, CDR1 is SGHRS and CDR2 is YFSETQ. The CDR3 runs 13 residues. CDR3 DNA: TGTGCCAGCAGCCGGGACAGTAACTATGGCTACACCTTC. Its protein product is CASSRDSNYGYTF.

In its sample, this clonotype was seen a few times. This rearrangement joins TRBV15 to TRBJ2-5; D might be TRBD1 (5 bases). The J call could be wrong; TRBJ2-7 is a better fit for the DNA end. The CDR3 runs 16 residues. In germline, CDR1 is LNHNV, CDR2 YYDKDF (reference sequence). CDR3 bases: TGTGCCACCAGCAGAGGTTCGACAGACTTCCCTTACGAGCAGTACTTC. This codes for CATSRGSTDFPYEQYF.

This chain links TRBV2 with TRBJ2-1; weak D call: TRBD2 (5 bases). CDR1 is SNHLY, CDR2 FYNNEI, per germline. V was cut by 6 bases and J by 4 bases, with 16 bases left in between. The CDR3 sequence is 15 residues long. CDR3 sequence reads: CASSPGGHAYNEQFF. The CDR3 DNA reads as TGTGCCAGCAGCCCTGGCGGGCACGCTTACAATGAGCAGTTCTTC. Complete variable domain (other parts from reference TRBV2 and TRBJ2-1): EPEVTQTPSHQVTQMGQEVILRCVPISNHLYFYWYRQILGQKVEFLVSFYNNEISEKSEIFDDQFSVERPDGSNFTLKIRSTKLEDSAMYFCASSPGGHAYNEQFFGPGTRLTVL.